The 17 T cell receptor beta chains below were found in one sample sequenced in a study of control samples from healthy donors and cancer patients. The assay was immunoSEQ multiplex PCR, and TCRdb's table has in-frame clones only and misses some. The sample lists some 130,000 clones; just under 95% were seen once. The sample was blood. These receptors all come from a man aged 18 to 30 in good health.

As regards this clone: The sample has other DNA sequences that encode this CDR3 too. This chain uses TRBV12-3 or TRBV12-4 with TRBJ1-2; 7 bases map to TRBD1. This CDR3 has 13 residues. Unmatched junction bases numbered 5, after V lost 6 bases and J lost 4 bases. The CDR3, as DNA: TGTGCCAGCAGCCCCGGGACAGCCTATGGCTACACCTTC. It codes for CASSPGTAYGYTF.

CDR3 in DNA: TGTGCCAGCAGTGATGGCGGCCAGGGGACCAACACTGAAGCTTTCTTT. Translation: CASSDGGQGTNTEAFF. The chain joins TRBV2 to TRBJ1-1; a possible D gene is TRBD1 (6 bases). The CDR3 sequence is 16 residues long. The V gene lost 3 bases and the J gene lost 2 bases, with 16 bases spanning the gap. Germline CDR1 is SNHLY and CDR2 is FYNNEI.

The V call is TRBV7-6, the J call TRBJ2-2; D is undetermined. V was clipped by 0 bases and J by 4 bases, with 6 bases between them. This CDR3 has 14 amino acids. The germline V gene encodes CDR1 SGHVS and CDR2 FNYEAQ. The CDR3 DNA reads as TGTGCCAGCAGCTTAGCTTTGGGCACCGGGGAGCTGTTTTTT. Its protein is CASSLALGTGELFF.

In this sample, this clone turned up a few times. V gene TRBV7-9 combines with J gene TRBJ2-7, with unresolved D. This CDR3 is 13 amino acids long. The V end lost 2 bases, the J end lost 1 base, and 6 bases lay between the germline ends. The germline gives CDR1 SEHNR, CDR2 FQNEAQ (reference sequence). The CDR3 DNA reads as TGTGCCAGCAGCTTACATAGGTCCTACGAGCAGTACTTC. This gives the protein CASSLHRSYEQYF.

The chain employs TRBV13 and TRBJ1-2, with D perhaps matching TRBD1 (6 bases). Trimming took off 1 base at V and 0 bases at J, with 15 bases between the two ends. Per germline, CDR1 PRHDT and CDR2 FYEKMQ (reference sequence). The CDR3 has 17 residues. CDR3 DNA sequence: TGTGCCAGCAGCTTAGACCCGGGACATCCAGCTAACTATGGCTACACCTTC. It specifies CASSLDPGHPANYGYTF.

This chain uses TRBV3-1 (or the pseudogene TRBV3-2) with TRBJ2-7, with D possibly called TRBD1 or TRBD2 (5 bases each). The CDR3 spans 14 residues. V gave up 0 bases and J gave up 4 bases, with 10 bases separating them. The germline V gene has CDR1 LGHDT and CDR2 YNNKEL (reference sequence). DNA of the CDR3: TGTGCCAGCAGCCAAGACAGGGACGATTACGAGCAGTACTTC. Translated: CASSQDRDDYEQYF.

The chain employs TRBV2 and TRBJ2-5; D not resolved. CDR3 length: 15 amino acids. V lost 3 bases and J lost 1, with 12 bases in between. CDR1 SNHLY and CDR2 FYNNEI come from the germline V gene. In nucleotides, the CDR3 is TGTGCCAGCAGTGAGGTAGGGCGCGTCCAAGAGACCCAGTACTTC. This codes for CASSEVGRVQETQYF.

The rearrangement links TRBV7-6 to TRBJ2-2; TRBD1 matches at 8 bases. Germline CDR1 SGHVS, CDR2 FNYEAQ. CDR3 size: 15 residues. The junction had 5 bases not matched to a gene; V was cut back by 4 bases and J by 4 bases. CDR3 in amino acids: CASSSRQGSTGELFF. DNA of the CDR3: TGTGCCAGCAGCTCCCGACAGGGGAGCACCGGGGAGCTGTTTTTT. The variable domain in full, completed from reference TRBV7-6 and TRBJ2-2, reads GAGVSQSPRYKVTKRGQDVALRCDPISGHVSLYWYRQALGQGPEFLTYFNYEAQQDKSGLPNDRFSAERPEGSISTLTIQRTEQRDSAMYRCASSSRQGSTGELFFGEGSRLTVL.

This sequence joins TRBV20-1 and TRBJ2-2; D uncertain. The length of the CDR3 is 11 residues. Germline-derived CDR1 and CDR2 are DFQATT and SNEGSKA (reference sequence). V lost 1 base and J 7 bases, leaving 4 bases between the germline ends. The CDR3 is CSARVRGELFF. CDR3 nucleotide sequence: TGCAGTGCTAGAGTCCGCGGGGAGCTGTTTTTT.

The rearrangement uses TRBV6-1 and TRBJ1-2, with D possibly TRBD1 on 5 matching bases. The CDR3 is made up of 15 amino acids. Germline-derived CDR1 and CDR2 are MNHNS and SASEGT. The V end was cut by 2 bases, the J end by 2 bases, with 12 bases between. The CDR3 coding sequence is TGTGCCAGCAGTGAAACTCCGGGACCGAACTATGGCTACACCTTC. Protein sequence: CASSETPGPNYGYTF.

This chain connects TRBV30 to TRBJ1-4, with 7 positions matching TRBD1. V gave up 6 bases and J gave up 7 bases; unmatched junction bases: 14. There are 15 residues in the CDR3. Germline CDR1 reads GTSNPN; CDR2 reads SVGIG (reference sequence). CDR3 in amino acids: CACPPGGTVGEKLFF. The DNA of the CDR3 is TGTGCCTGTCCTCCAGGAGGGACAGTGGGTGAAAAACTGTTTTTT.

DNA for the CDR3: TGTGCCAGCAGCGTAGGACTAGCGGTGGAGACCCAGTACTTC. As protein: CASSVGLAVETQYF. This chain connects TRBV9 to TRBJ2-5, with 9 bases that match TRBD2. The CDR3 totals 14 residues. Trimming took 0 bases from V and 5 from J; bases not matched to a gene: 2. CDR1 SGDLS and CDR2 YYNGEE come from the germline V gene. Combining the CDR3 with reference TRBV9 and TRBJ2-5 gives the whole variable domain DSGVTQTPKHLITATGQRVTLRCSPRSGDLSVYWYQQSLDQGLQFLIQYYNGEERAKGNILERFSAQQFPDLHSELNLSSLELGDSALYFCASSVGLAVETQYFGPGTRLLVL.

The chain is built from TRBV5-6 and TRBJ2-3; either TRBD1 or TRBD2 may fit D (6 bases each). The CDR3 spans 15 residues. Trimming left V 0 bases short and J 6 bases short, with 14 bases between. Germline lookup yields CDR1 SGHDT and CDR2 YYEEEE. The CDR3 sequence: CASSLVVGGKDTQYF. As DNA, the CDR3 is TGTGCCAGCAGCTTGGTGGTAGGGGGGAAGGATACGCAGTATTTT.

CDR3: CASSLMAASNSGNTIYF. CDR3 bases: TGTGCCAGCAGCTTAATGGCAGCCTCCAACTCTGGAAACACCATATATTTT. This chain links TRBV7-6 with TRBJ1-3; D is undetermined. Deletions cut 2 bases from V and 0 bases from J, with 14 bases between. This CDR3 contains 17 residues. Germline V gene lookup returns CDR1 SGHVS and CDR2 FNYEAQ.

This clone was seen once. V is TRBV19 and J is TRBJ2-3, with D possibly matching TRBD1 (7 bases). V was clipped by 5 bases and J by 4 bases, with 13 bases between them. The CDR3 totals 14 residues. The germline V gene has CDR1 LNHDA and CDR2 SQIVND (reference sequence). The CDR3 coding sequence is TGTGCCAGTAGTCAGCAGGGGGGATCAGATACGCAGTATTTT. It yields the protein CASSQQGGSDTQYF.

The chain uses TRBV5-6 and TRBJ2-3; 8 bases map to TRBD2. The V and J ends lost 3 bases and 4 bases, in that order; junction bases with no gene match: 10. The CDR3 is made up of 16 amino acids. Looked up from germline, CDR1 is SGHDT and CDR2 is YYEEEE. CDR3 amino acids: CASSSWGVAGSDTQYF. CDR3 in DNA: TGTGCCAGCAGCTCATGGGGGGTAGCGGGGTCAGATACGCAGTATTTT. The full variable domain, in which reference TRBV5-6 and TRBJ2-3 provide the parts outside the CDR3, is DAGVTQSPTHLIKTRGQQVTLRCSPKSGHDTVSWYQQALGQGPQFIFQYYEEEERQRGNFPDRFSGHQFPNYSSELNVNALLLGDSALYLCASSSWGVAGSDTQYFGPGTRLTVL.

The chain couples TRBV3-1 (or the pseudogene TRBV3-2) to TRBJ2-3, with D possibly matching TRBD1 (5 bases). CDR3 length equals 12 residues. V was cut by 4 bases and J by 8 bases, with 10 bases left in between. Per the germline V gene, CDR1 is LGHDT and CDR2 is YNNKEL (reference sequence). Here the CDR3 DNA reads TGTGCCAGCAGCCTTGGGGCAATTACGCAGTATTTT. It yields the protein CASSLGAITQYF.